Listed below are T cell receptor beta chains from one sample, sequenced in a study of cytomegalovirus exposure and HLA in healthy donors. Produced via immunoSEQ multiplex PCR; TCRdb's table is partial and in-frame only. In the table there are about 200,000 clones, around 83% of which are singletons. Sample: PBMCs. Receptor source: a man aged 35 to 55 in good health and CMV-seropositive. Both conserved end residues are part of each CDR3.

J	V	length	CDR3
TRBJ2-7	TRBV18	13	CASSPTAGWEQYF
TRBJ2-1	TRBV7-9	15	CASSVGTGGYGEQFF
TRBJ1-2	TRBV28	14	CASSPGQGADGYTF
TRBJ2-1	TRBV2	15	CASSAEAGSGNEQFF
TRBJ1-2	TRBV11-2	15	CASSLRGQANYGYTF
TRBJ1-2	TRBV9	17	CASSHNLRTGAVDGYTF
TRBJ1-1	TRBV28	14	CASRYRGGNTEAFF
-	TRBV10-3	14	CAISERAEFSEQYF
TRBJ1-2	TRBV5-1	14	CASSSGGGDYGYTF
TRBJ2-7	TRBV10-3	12	CAISVASAEQYF
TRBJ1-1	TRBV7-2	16	CASSLEGQGYDTEAFF
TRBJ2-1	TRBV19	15	CASSPRESSYNEQFF
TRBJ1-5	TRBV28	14	CASGWQGGNQPQHF
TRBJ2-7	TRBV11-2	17	CASSLVSAGSTIYEQYF
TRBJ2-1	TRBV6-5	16	CASSSKLAGARNEQFF